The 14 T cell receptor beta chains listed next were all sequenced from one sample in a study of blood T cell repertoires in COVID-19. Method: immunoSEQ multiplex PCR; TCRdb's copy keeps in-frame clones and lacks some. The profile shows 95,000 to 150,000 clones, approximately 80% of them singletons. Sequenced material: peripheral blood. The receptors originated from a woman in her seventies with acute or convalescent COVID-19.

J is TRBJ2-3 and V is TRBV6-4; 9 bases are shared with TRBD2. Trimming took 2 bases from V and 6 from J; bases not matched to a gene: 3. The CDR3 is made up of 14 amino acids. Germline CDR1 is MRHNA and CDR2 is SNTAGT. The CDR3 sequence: CASSDGLATDTQYF. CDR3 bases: TGTGCCAGCAGTGACGGACTAGCGACCGATACGCAGTATTTT.

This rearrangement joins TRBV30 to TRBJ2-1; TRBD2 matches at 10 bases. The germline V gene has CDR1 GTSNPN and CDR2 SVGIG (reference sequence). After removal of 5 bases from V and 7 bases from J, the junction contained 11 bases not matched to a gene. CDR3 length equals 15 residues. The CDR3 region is CAWQKRAGGLNEQFF. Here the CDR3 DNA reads TGTGCCTGGCAAAAAAGAGCGGGGGGGCTTAATGAGCAGTTCTTC. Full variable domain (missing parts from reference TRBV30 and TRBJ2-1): SQTIHQWPATLVQPVGSPLSLECTVEGTSNPNLYWYRQAAGRGLQLLFYSVGIGQISSEVPQNLSASRPQDRQFILSSKKLLLSDSGFYLCAWQKRAGGLNEQFFGPGTRLTVL.

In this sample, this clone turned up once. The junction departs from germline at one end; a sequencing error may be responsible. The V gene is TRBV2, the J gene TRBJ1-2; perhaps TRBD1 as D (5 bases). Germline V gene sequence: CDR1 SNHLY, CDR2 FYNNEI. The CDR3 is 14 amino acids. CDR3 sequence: CASSEDGRGAVFSF. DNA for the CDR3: TGTGCCAGCAGTGAAGATGGGAGGGGCGCAGTATTCTCCTTC.

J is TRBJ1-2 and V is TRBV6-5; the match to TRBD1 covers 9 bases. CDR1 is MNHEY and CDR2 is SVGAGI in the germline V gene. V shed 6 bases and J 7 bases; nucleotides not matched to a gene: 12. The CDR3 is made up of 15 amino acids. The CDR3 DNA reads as TGTGCCAGCAGACATATAGGGGACAGGGCCTCTGGCTACACCTTC. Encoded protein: CASRHIGDRASGYTF.

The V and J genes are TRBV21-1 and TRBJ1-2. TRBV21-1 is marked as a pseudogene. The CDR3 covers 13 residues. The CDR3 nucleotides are TGTGCCAGCAGCCCAAGCGAAGTCTATGGCTACACCTTC. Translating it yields CASSPSEVYGYTF.

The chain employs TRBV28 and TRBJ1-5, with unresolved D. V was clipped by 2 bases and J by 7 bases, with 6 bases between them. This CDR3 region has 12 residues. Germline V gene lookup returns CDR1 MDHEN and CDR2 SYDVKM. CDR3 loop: CASSLEGQPQHF. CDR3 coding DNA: TGTGCCAGCAGTTTAGAGGGCCAGCCCCAGCATTTT.

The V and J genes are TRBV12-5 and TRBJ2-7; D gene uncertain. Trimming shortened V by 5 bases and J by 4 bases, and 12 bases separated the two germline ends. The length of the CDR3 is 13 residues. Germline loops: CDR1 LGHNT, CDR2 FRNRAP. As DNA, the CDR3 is TGTGCTAGTGGTCTGGAACAGATTTACGAGCAGTACTTC. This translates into CASGLEQIYEQYF.

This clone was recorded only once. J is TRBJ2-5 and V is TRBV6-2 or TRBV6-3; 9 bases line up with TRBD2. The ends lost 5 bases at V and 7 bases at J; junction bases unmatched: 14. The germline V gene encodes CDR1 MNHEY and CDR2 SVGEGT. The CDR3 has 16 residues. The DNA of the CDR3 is TGTGCCAGCAGTCCAATTAGCGGGGGCCACGTTGGGACCCAGTACTTC. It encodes CASSPISGGHVGTQYF.

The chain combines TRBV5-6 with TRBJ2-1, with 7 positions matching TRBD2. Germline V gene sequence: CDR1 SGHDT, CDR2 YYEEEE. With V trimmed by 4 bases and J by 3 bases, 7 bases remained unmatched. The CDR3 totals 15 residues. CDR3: CASSVSLAVYNEQFF. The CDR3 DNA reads TGTGCCAGCAGCGTTAGTCTAGCGGTCTACAATGAGCAGTTCTTC.

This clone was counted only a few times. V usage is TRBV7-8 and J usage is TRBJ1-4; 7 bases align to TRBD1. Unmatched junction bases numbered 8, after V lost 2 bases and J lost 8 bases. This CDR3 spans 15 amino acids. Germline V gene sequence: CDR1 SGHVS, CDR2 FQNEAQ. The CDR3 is CASSLRNRGGEKLFF. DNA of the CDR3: TGTGCCAGCAGCTTAAGGAACAGGGGTGGCGAAAAACTGTTTTTT.

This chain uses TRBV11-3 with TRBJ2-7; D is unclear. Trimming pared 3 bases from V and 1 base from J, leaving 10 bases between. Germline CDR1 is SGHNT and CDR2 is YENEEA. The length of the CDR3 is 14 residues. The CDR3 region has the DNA TGTGCCAGCAGCTTGATGACAACGTCCTACGAGCAGTACTTC. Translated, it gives CASSLMTTSYEQYF.

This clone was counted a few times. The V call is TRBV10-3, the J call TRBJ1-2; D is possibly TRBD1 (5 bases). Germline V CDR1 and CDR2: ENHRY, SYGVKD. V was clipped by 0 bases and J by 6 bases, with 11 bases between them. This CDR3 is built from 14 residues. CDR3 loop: CAISESRGLDGYTF. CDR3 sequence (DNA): TGTGCCATCAGTGAGTCACGGGGGTTGGATGGCTACACCTTC.

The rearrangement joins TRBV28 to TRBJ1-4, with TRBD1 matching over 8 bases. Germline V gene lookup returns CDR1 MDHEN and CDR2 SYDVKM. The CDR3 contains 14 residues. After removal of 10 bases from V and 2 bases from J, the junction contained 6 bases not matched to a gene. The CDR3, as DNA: TGTGCCACCGGACAGGGCTCCACTAATGAAAAACTGTTTTTT. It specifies CATGQGSTNEKLFF.

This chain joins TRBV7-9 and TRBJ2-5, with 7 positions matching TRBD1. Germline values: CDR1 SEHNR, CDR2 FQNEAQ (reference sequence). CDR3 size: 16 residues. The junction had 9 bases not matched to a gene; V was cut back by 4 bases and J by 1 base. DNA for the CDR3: TGTGCCAGCAGCTCTTCGACGGGACAGACCCAAGAGACCCAGTACTTC. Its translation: CASSSSTGQTQETQYF.